The clone carrying this T cell receptor beta chain occurred many times. Its antigen is as yet unknown. Constant-segment primers were used for 5'RACE, and the resulting TCR alpha and TCR beta cDNA libraries carried sample barcodes and UMIs. TCRdb reprocessed the 5' RACE reads via MiXCR and lists one record per CDR3 protein. The sample consists of approximately 300,000 distinct CDR3 sequences, about 16% of them appearing once. The sample belongs to a study of T-cell memory formation after mild COVID-19. Study overall: TCR clusters showed largely donor specificity.

Study results and caveats: The main location of contracting CD4+ clones was CM and EM, and that of contracting CD8+ clones was EMRA.

Germline V gives CDR1 SGDLS, CDR2 YYNGEE. Unmatched junction bases numbered 9, after V lost 4 bases and J lost 2 bases. CDR3 length equals 16 residues. The clonotype originates from a man aged 18 to 30 who had mild COVID-19 (a few samples of this study predate the infection). Cell type and time point are not known. The V call is TRBV9, the J call TRBJ2-1, with 7 positions matching TRBD1. Sample: PBMCs or a T cell subset sorted from them (not recorded which). CDR3 amino acids: CASSRSNRGTYNEQFF. The CDR3 DNA is TGTGCCAGCAGCCGATCAAACAGGGGCACCTACAATGAGCAGTTCTTC.